This T cell receptor beta chain was sequenced for a study of blood T cell repertoires in COVID-19. About the research overall: PBMCs, B-cell-depleted T cells, or T cells were the source of the cDNA or gDNA that made up the material.

Profiling relied on immunoSEQ multiplex PCR, and the TCRdb table lists in-frame clones only, not all of them. This repertoire shows under 350,000 clones, 70% to 90% found once; its top ten account for roughly 4.5%. The sequence came from a young man who had recovered from COVID-19. The source material was PBMCs or T cells enriched from blood (not recorded which).

In DNA form, the CDR3 reads TGTGCCAGCAGGGGGCATGGGGGGACGGACGAGCAGTACTTC. Translation gives CASRGHGGTDEQYF. The gene calls are TRBV28 and TRBJ2-7; perhaps TRBD2 as D (6 bases). CDR1 and CDR2 (germline): MDHEN, SYDVKM. This CDR3 region has 14 residues. Trimming shortened V by 6 bases and J by 5 bases, and 17 bases separated the two germline ends. The whole variable domain, remainder taken from reference TRBV28 and TRBJ2-7, is DVKVTQSSRYLVKRTGEKVFLECVQDMDHENMFWYRQDPGLGLRLIYFSYDVKMKEKGDIPEGYSVSREKKERFSLILESASTNQTSMYLCASRGHGGTDEQYFGPGTRLTVT.